This T cell receptor beta chain was sequenced for a study of T cell responses to AZD1222 COVID-19 vaccine. Trimming took 2 bases from V and 4 from J, leaving 9 bases between them. Per germline, CDR1 MNHEY and CDR2 SMNVEV (reference sequence). The CDR3 is 14 amino acids. The table came from immunoSEQ multiplex PCR; TCRdb's copy has only in-frame clones and leaves some out. Of 100,000 to 150,000 clones listed, roughly 85% were seen once; the top ten hold more than 7.5%. The sample was peripheral blood, taken 28 days after the second dose of the MenACWY control vaccine. The V gene is TRBV27, the J gene TRBJ2-1; D might be TRBD1 (6 bases). The receptor was derived from an adult who received the MenACWY meningococcal vaccine as a control. This chain's CDR3 is CASSLGRGYNEQFF. In nucleotides, the CDR3 is TGTGCCAGCAGTTTAGGCAGGGGTTACAATGAGCAGTTCTTC.